The 23 T cell receptor beta chains below were found in one sample sequenced in a study of shared clonotypes between healthy human individuals. Only in-frame clones appear in the TCRdb table, and some are missing; sequencing was by immunoSEQ multiplex PCR. Here the sample spans about 1.1 million clones, around 77% being singletons. Material: memory CD4+ T cells from PBMCs. Subset specified: CD45RA-negative fraction. The source of these receptors is a man aged 18 to 29 in good health. Some clones in this sample may be carry-over from other donors' samples.

The count of this clone is one. This sequence joins TRBV7-2 and TRBJ2-1; D unclear. CDR3 length equals 15 residues. V gave up 1 base and J gave up 0 bases, with 7 bases separating them. The germline V gene has CDR1 SGHTA and CDR2 FQGNSA. CDR3 sequence (DNA): TGTGCCAGCAGCTTAGATCACCTCTCCTACAATGAGCAGTTCTTC. This sequence encodes CASSLDHLSYNEQFF.

The chain has TRBV29-1 and TRBJ2-2; 10 nucleotides line up with TRBD1. CDR1 is SQVTM, CDR2 ANQGSEA, per germline. The CDR3 length is 17 residues. Losses at the gene ends were 6 bases for V and 2 bases for J; bases not matched to a gene: 12. For the CDR3, the DNA is TGCAGCGTGGGACAATTCGGACAGGGGGATAACACCGGGGAGCTGTTTTTT. Translated, it gives CSVGQFGQGDNTGELFF.

The V call is TRBV29-1, the J call TRBJ2-7; 8 bases fit TRBD2. The CDR3 consists of 14 residues. The germline V gene has CDR1 SQVTM and CDR2 ANQGSEA. The trim removed 6 bases at V and 2 bases at J, leaving 9 bases unmatched. The CDR3 nucleotides are TGCAGCGTAGCCCCGGTAGCGGGGACCTACGAGCAGTACTTC. Translated: CSVAPVAGTYEQYF.

The chain couples TRBV7-2 to TRBJ2-3; D gene ambiguous. V gave up 4 bases and J gave up 2 bases, with 4 bases separating them. The germline V gene encodes CDR1 SGHTA and CDR2 FQGNSA. The CDR3 totals 12 residues. The DNA for the CDR3 is TGTGCCAGCAGCTCTTACACAGATACGCAGTATTTT. It is translated as CASSSYTDTQYF. The whole variable domain, filled in from reference TRBV7-2 and TRBJ2-3, reads GAGVSQSPSNKVTEKGKDVELRCDPISGHTALYWYRQSLGQGLEFLIYFQGNSAPDKSGLPSDRFSAERTGGSVSTLTIQRTQQEDSAVYLCASSSYTDTQYFGPGTRLTVL.

As DNA, the CDR3 is TGCGCCAGCAGCTTGGATGTTGAAGCTTTCTTT. This gives the protein CASSLDVEAFF. V gene TRBV5-1 combines with J gene TRBJ1-1; D is unresolved. Trimming cost V 0 bases and J 7 bases, with 4 bases left between them. Germline V gene sequence: CDR1 SGHRS, CDR2 YFSETQ. This CDR3 is built from 11 residues.

The chain recombines TRBV5-1 with TRBJ2-3; 10 bases are a match to TRBD2. With V trimmed by 3 bases and J by 3 bases, 13 bases remained unmatched. This CDR3 is built from 18 residues. The germline CDR1 and CDR2 sequences are SGHRS and YFSETQ. CDR3 nucleotides: TGCGCCAGCAGCTCCAGGACTAGCGGCGGAGCGAGTACAGATACGCAGTATTTT. This codes for CASSSRTSGGASTDTQYF. Variable domain in full (rest from reference TRBV5-1 and TRBJ2-3): KAGVTQTPRYLIKTRGQQVTLSCSPISGHRSVSWYQQTPGQGLQFLFEYFSETQRNKGNFPGRFSGRQFSNSRSEMNVSTLELGDSALYLCASSSRTSGGASTDTQYFGPGTRLTVL.

This chain's CDR3 is CASSLLWRSEQYF. The CDR3 region has the DNA TGTGCCAGCAGCTTACTGTGGCGGTCCGAGCAGTACTTC. The chain recombines TRBV7-2 with TRBJ2-7, with unresolved D. Deletions cut 2 bases from V and 6 bases from J, with 11 bases between. This CDR3 is built from 13 residues. Germline V gene lookup returns CDR1 SGHTA and CDR2 FQGNSA.

The rearrangement joins TRBV5-1 to TRBJ2-2; D gene uncertain. V lost 0 bases and J lost 5, with 14 bases in between. This CDR3 region has 16 residues. In germline, CDR1 is SGHRS, CDR2 YFSETQ. DNA for the CDR3: TGCGCCAGCAGCTTGGCTGCCAGGCCCCAAACCGGGGAGCTGTTTTTT. Translating gives CASSLAARPQTGELFF.

The rearrangement joins TRBV28 to TRBJ2-3, with D possibly being TRBD2 (5 bases). With 4 bases removed from V and 3 bases from J, the gap between germline ends came to 11 bases. The CDR3 has 14 residues. Germline CDR1 MDHEN, CDR2 SYDVKM. The CDR3 DNA reads as TGTGCCAGCAGTTCCGGGGTATTGACAGATACGCAGTATTTT. This codes for CASSSGVLTDTQYF.

The chain links TRBV11-2 to TRBJ2-7; D is possibly TRBD2 (7 bases). Between the trimmed V and J ends, which lost 5 bases and 4 bases, there was a span of 21 bases. CDR3 length: 16 residues. Germline V gene sequence: CDR1 SGHAT, CDR2 FQNNGV. DNA of the CDR3: TGTGCCAGCAGCCCGGCGGGGGCAGGGACCCAGTACGAGCAGTACTTC. Translation: CASSPAGAGTQYEQYF.

The genes are TRBV11-2 and TRBJ2-5; TRBD1 agrees at 7 bases. V shed 5 bases and J 1 base; nucleotides not matched to a gene: 4. Germline V gene data show CDR1 as SGHAT and CDR2 as FQNNGV. The CDR3 is 14 amino acids. The CDR3 sequence is CASSLRDSQETQYF. CDR3 nucleotides: TGTGCCAGCAGCCTCCGGGACAGCCAAGAGACCCAGTACTTC.

This clone showed up just a few times. The J gene is TRBJ1-1, the V gene TRBV18, with TRBD1 as a possible D gene (6 bases). There are 14 residues in the CDR3. Germline loops: CDR1 KGHSH, CDR2 LQKENI. The ends were cut back, 5 bases at V and 1 base at J, with 11 bases in the middle. CDR3 coding DNA: TGTGCCAGCTCAGCCGACAGGAGGAACACTGAAGCTTTCTTT. As protein: CASSADRRNTEAFF.

The V gene is TRBV2, the J gene TRBJ2-1, with D hard to call. CDR3 length equals 12 residues. The V end lost 4 bases, the J end lost 6 bases, and 7 bases lay between the germline ends. Germline V gives CDR1 SNHLY, CDR2 FYNNEI. CDR3 sequence (DNA): TGTGCCAGCAGTGCCATTACCAATGAGCAGTTCTTC. Amino acids: CASSAITNEQFF.

V gene TRBV7-8 combines with J gene TRBJ2-2; 8 bases agree with TRBD2. This CDR3 has 16 residues. Trimming removed 3 bases from V and 0 bases from J; junction bases left unmatched: 3. The V gene's germline CDR1 is SGHVS and CDR2 FQNEAQ. The CDR3 loop reads CASSFGLAANTGELFF. CDR3 sequence (DNA): TGTGCCAGCAGCTTCGGACTAGCTGCGAACACCGGGGAGCTGTTTTTT.

This clone is a singleton in its sample. The rearrangement joins TRBV2 to TRBJ2-3; D remains ambiguous. Germline V gene lookup returns CDR1 SNHLY and CDR2 FYNNEI. Trimming shortened V by 8 bases and J by 4 bases, and 13 bases separated the two germline ends. This CDR3 region has 13 residues. The CDR3 bases are TGTGCCAGCGCTCTGGAGTCGGCAGATACGCAGTATTTT. Translating gives CASALESADTQYF.

The V gene is TRBV7-9, the J gene TRBJ2-1, with D perhaps TRBD2 (6 bases). This CDR3 comprises 18 residues. Germline V gene lookup returns CDR1 SEHNR and CDR2 FQNEAQ (reference sequence). Trimming shortened V by 5 bases and J by 4 bases, and 24 bases separated the two germline ends. CDR3 DNA sequence: TGTGCCAGCAGCACCCGGACTAACCGCATGGCCCTATACAATGAGCAGTTCTTC. This sequence encodes CASSTRTNRMALYNEQFF. Full variable domain (rest looked up from reference TRBV7-9 and TRBJ2-1): DTGVSQNPRHKITKRGQNVTFRCDPISEHNRLYWYRQTLGQGPEFLTYFQNEAQLEKSRLLSDRFSAERPKGSFSTLEIQRTEQGDSAMYLCASSTRTNRMALYNEQFFGPGTRLTVL.

The rearrangement joins TRBV6-6 to TRBJ2-7; D unresolved. The CDR3 totals 15 residues. V lost 2 bases and J lost 0, with 11 bases in between. In germline, CDR1 is MNHNY, CDR2 SVGAGI (reference sequence). Here the CDR3 DNA reads TGTGCCAGCAGTTACCCTGCCAAGGGCTCCTACGAGCAGTACTTC. It encodes CASSYPAKGSYEQYF.

V is TRBV7-9 and J is TRBJ1-1, with D possibly being TRBD1 (6 bases). CDR1 and CDR2 from the germline V gene are SEHNR and FQNEAQ (reference sequence). Trimming took 5 bases from V and 5 from J, leaving 9 bases between them. This CDR3 spans 12 amino acids. CDR3 loop: CASSTGRTEAFF. In nucleotides, the CDR3 is TGTGCCAGCAGCACAGGGAGAACTGAAGCTTTCTTT.

The chain couples TRBV5-6 to TRBJ1-1; a weak D match, TRBD1 (5 bases). Trimming cost V 0 bases and J 5 bases, with 14 bases left between them. CDR1 is SGHDT, CDR2 YYEEEE, per germline. The CDR3 is 15 amino acids. The chain's CDR3 is CASSLAPGRVTEAFF. The CDR3 nucleotides read TGTGCCAGCAGCTTGGCACCAGGGAGGGTGACTGAAGCTTTCTTT.

V and J are TRBV29-1 and TRBJ2-3, with TRBD2 matching over 12 bases. Trimming took 5 bases from V and 2 from J; bases not matched to a gene: 8. Looked up from germline, CDR1 is SQVTM and CDR2 is ANQGSEA. This CDR3 region has 16 residues. The CDR3 sequence is CSVPRTSGAHTDTQYF. CDR3 nucleotides: TGCAGCGTTCCCAGGACTAGCGGGGCCCACACAGATACGCAGTATTTT.

This clone was counted between two and nine times. The chain uses TRBV7-2 and TRBJ2-2, with D unclear. Per germline, CDR1 SGHTA and CDR2 FQGNSA. V lost 7 bases and J 0 bases, leaving 12 bases between the germline ends. The length of the CDR3 is 15 residues. The DNA of the CDR3 is TGTGCCAGCACCAACGACGGGCCGAACACCGGGGAGCTGTTTTTT. It codes for CASTNDGPNTGELFF.

This rearrangement joins TRBV5-1 to TRBJ2-3; D assignment may be TRBD1 or TRBD2 (5 bases each). Per germline, CDR1 SGHRS and CDR2 YFSETQ. The CDR3 extends over 16 amino acids. V was clipped by 1 base and J by 1 base, with 13 bases between them. The CDR3 region has the DNA TGCGCCAGCAGCTTGTGGGGGAGTACAGGCACAGATACGCAGTATTTT. It encodes CASSLWGSTGTDTQYF.

On this clone: Other nucleotide sequences from this sample produce the same CDR3. J is TRBJ1-5 and V is TRBV5-1, with 10 bases identical to TRBD1. Germline CDR1 SGHRS, CDR2 YFSETQ. This CDR3 contains 14 residues. The ends lost 4 bases at V and 5 bases at J; junction bases unmatched: 3. The DNA of the CDR3 is TGCGCCAGCAGCCGGACAGGGGGGGATCAGCCCCAGCATTTT. It yields the protein CASSRTGGDQPQHF. Together with reference TRBV5-1 and TRBJ1-5, the CDR3 gives the full variable domain: KAGVTQTPRYLIKTRGQQVTLSCSPISGHRSVSWYQQTPGQGLQFLFEYFSETQRNKGNFPGRFSGRQFSNSRSEMNVSTLELGDSALYLCASSRTGGDQPQHFGDGTRLSIL.